The 23 T cell receptor beta chains given below trace back to one sample, sequenced in a study of blood T cell repertoires in COVID-19. TCRdb keeps only in-frame clones here, not all; method: immunoSEQ multiplex PCR. The sample includes around 50,000 clones, over 65% of them seen just once. Material for sequencing was peripheral blood. These receptors all stem from a human donor in a cohort sampled during active COVID-19.

The chain employs TRBV6-5 and TRBJ1-1; no clear D gene. The CDR3 covers 13 residues. Germline CDR1 reads MNHEY; CDR2 reads SVGAGI. Trimming left V 0 bases short and J 1 base short, with 3 bases between. CDR3 protein: CASSYSRNTEAFF. The DNA for the CDR3 is TGTGCCAGCAGTTACTCGAGGAACACTGAAGCTTTCTTT.

The genes are TRBV4-3 and TRBJ2-2; maybe TRBD2 (6 bases). The CDR3 has 17 residues. V lost 5 bases to trimming and J lost 1 base, with 17 bases between them. Germline CDR1 LGHNA, CDR2 YSLEER. CDR3 sequence reads: CASSFLGGRGNTGELFF. The CDR3 coding sequence is TGCGCCAGCAGCTTCCTAGGTGGGCGGGGGAACACCGGGGAGCTGTTTTTT.

This clone is a singleton in its sample. V is TRBV18 and J is TRBJ2-1, with 16 positions matching TRBD2. V lost 3 bases and J lost 7; bases outside the gene matches: 12. Germline V gene data show CDR1 as KGHSH and CDR2 as LQKENI. The CDR3 has 19 amino acids. CDR3: CASSPRTPGTSGGANEQFF. The CDR3 coding sequence is TGTGCCAGCTCACCTCGCACACCCGGGACTAGCGGGGGGGCGAATGAGCAGTTCTTC.

This sequence joins TRBV4-3 and TRBJ2-3; TRBD2 might be the D (6 bases). This CDR3 spans 15 amino acids. Trimming shortened V by 3 bases and J by 6 bases, and 16 bases separated the two germline ends. From germline, CDR1 is LGHNA and CDR2 YSLEER. The CDR3 here is CASSQTADGGDTQYF. CDR3 DNA sequence: TGCGCCAGCAGCCAGACAGCCGATGGAGGGGATACGCAGTATTTT.

This chain uses TRBV30 with TRBJ2-3; D is possibly TRBD2 (7 bases). Germline CDR1 reads GTSNPN; CDR2 reads SVGIG (reference sequence). The CDR3 has 14 amino acids. V lost 2 bases and J lost 4, with 13 bases in between. CDR3 in amino acids: CAWSRGGGSDTQYF. DNA for the CDR3: TGTGCCTGGAGTCGGGGCGGGGGCTCAGATACGCAGTATTTT.

The CDR3 DNA follows: TGTGCCAGCAGCTTGGTCTCGGATACGCAGTATTTT. Its translation: CASSLVSDTQYF. This chain connects TRBV5-4 to TRBJ2-3; no reliable D call. The ends were cut back, 0 bases at V and 6 bases at J, with 5 bases in the middle. Per germline, CDR1 SGHNT and CDR2 YYREEE (reference sequence). The CDR3 covers 12 residues.

V is TRBV6-5 and J is TRBJ1-2; D unresolved. The V and J ends lost 2 bases and 8 bases respectively, with 12 bases between them. CDR3 size: 13 residues. The V gene's germline CDR1 is MNHEY and CDR2 SVGAGI. CDR3 sequence reads: CASSYEGGRGYTF. DNA for the CDR3: TGTGCCAGCAGTTACGAGGGAGGAAGGGGCTACACCTTC.

The V call is TRBV7-2, the J call TRBJ1-2, with D maybe TRBD1 (5 bases). This CDR3 comprises 13 residues. With 5 bases removed from V and 8 bases from J, the gap between germline ends came to 15 bases. The germline V gene encodes CDR1 SGHTA and CDR2 FQGNSA. The CDR3 loop reads CASSLKGPEGYTF. The CDR3 nucleotides read TGTGCCAGCAGCCTAAAGGGGCCTGAGGGCTACACCTTC. The full variable domain, in which reference TRBV7-2 and TRBJ1-2 provide the parts outside the CDR3, is GAGVSQSPSNKVTEKGKDVELRCDPISGHTALYWYRQSLGQGLEFLIYFQGNSAPDKSGLPSDRFSAERTGGSVSTLTIQRTQQEDSAVYLCASSLKGPEGYTFGSGTRLTVV.

The chain uses TRBV19 and TRBJ1-5; 8 nucleotides line up with TRBD1. Looked up from germline, CDR1 is LNHDA and CDR2 is SQIVND (reference sequence). The CDR3 sequence is 14 residues long. The V segment lost 6 bases and the J segment 2 bases; nucleotides outside the gene matches: 3. CDR3 nucleotide sequence: TGTGCCAGTAGCCCGACAGGGGGCAATCAGCCCCAGCATTTT. This codes for CASSPTGGNQPQHF.

This chain connects TRBV2 to TRBJ1-2, with unresolved D. The CDR3 runs to 15 residues. The V gene's germline CDR1 is SNHLY and CDR2 FYNNEI. Deletions cut 7 bases from V and 4 bases from J, with 19 bases between. CDR3 in DNA: TGTGCCAGCACTAGGCGGCACAGTGGACTCTATGGCTACACCTTC. This encodes CASTRRHSGLYGYTF.

This clone appeared a few times. The chain employs TRBV11-2 and TRBJ2-3, with 7 bases aligning to TRBD2. Trimming at V came to 0 bases and at J to 1 base, leaving 1 base not matched to a gene. Germline CDR1 and CDR2: SGHAT and FQNNGV. The CDR3 extends over 15 amino acids. The CDR3 DNA follows: TGTGCCAGCAGCTTAGATGGGGGGGGCACAGATACGCAGTATTTT. Its translation: CASSLDGGGTDTQYF.

Worth noting for this clone: An end of the junction differs from the germline gene, which may be a read error. The V gene is TRBV6-2 or TRBV6-3, the J gene TRBJ1-1; perhaps TRBD1 as D (6 bases). Germline V gene sequence: CDR1 MNHEY, CDR2 SVGEGT. The CDR3 spans 14 residues. Here the CDR3 DNA reads TGTGCCAGCAGCTACTCAGGCCAGGGGCGAGAAGCTTTCTTT. It encodes CASSYSGQGREAFF.

The chain joins TRBV11-2 to TRBJ2-5; 8 nucleotides match TRBD1. The CDR3 has 14 amino acids. The V and J ends lost 5 bases and 5 bases, in that order; junction bases with no gene match: 7. The germline CDR1 and CDR2 sequences are SGHAT and FQNNGV. For the CDR3, the DNA is TGTGCCAGCAGCCGGGGACAGGCCGGGGAGACCCAGTACTTC. This sequence encodes CASSRGQAGETQYF.

Only one count was recorded for this clone. The V call is TRBV5-1, the J call TRBJ2-7; D unclear. This CDR3 has 11 amino acids. The germline gives CDR1 SGHRS, CDR2 YFSETQ. Trimming left V 4 bases short and J 2 bases short, with 4 bases between. The CDR3 DNA is TGCGCCAGCAGCGAGGCCTACGAGCAGTACTTC. Translated: CASSEAYEQYF.

Here the CDR3 reads CASSMGQLNYGYTF. The DNA of the CDR3 is TGTGCCAGTAGTATGGGCCAGCTTAACTATGGCTACACCTTC. The chain uses TRBV19 and TRBJ1-2; D is unresolved. Germline loops: CDR1 LNHDA, CDR2 SQIVND (reference sequence). V was shortened by 3 bases and J by 1 base, with 9 bases between the two germline ends. The CDR3 has 14 residues.

Remarks on this clone: The same CDR3 can be traced to other DNA sequences in this sample. J is TRBJ2-1 and V is TRBV4-1; D is undetermined. The germline V gene has CDR1 MGHRA and CDR2 YSYEKL. V was clipped by 1 base and J by 0 bases, with 10 bases between them. The CDR3 totals 16 residues. CDR3 residues: CASSQVDLSSYNEQFF. The CDR3 region has the DNA TGCGCCAGCAGCCAAGTAGACTTGAGCTCCTACAATGAGCAGTTCTTC.

The chain couples TRBV18 to TRBJ1-6, with 8 bases identical to TRBD1. This CDR3 is built from 14 residues. The germline V gene has CDR1 KGHSH and CDR2 LQKENI. V was clipped by 6 bases and J by 6 bases; unmatched bases: 4. The CDR3 DNA reads as TGTGCCAGCTCTGACAGGGGCGTTAATTCACCCCTCCACTTT. Amino acid sequence: CASSDRGVNSPLHF.

The V call is TRBV6-1, the J call TRBJ1-5, with D possibly TRBD1 on 5 matching bases. The CDR3 is 14 amino acids. Germline V gene lookup returns CDR1 MNHNS and CDR2 SASEGT. V was cut by 2 bases and J by 7 bases, with 12 bases left in between. CDR3 protein: CASSERGGGQPQHF. DNA for the CDR3: TGTGCCAGCAGTGAACGCGGGGGAGGCCAGCCCCAGCATTTT.

The chain has TRBV19 and TRBJ1-1, with D uncertain. Trimming removed 4 bases at V and 3 bases at J, with 9 bases between. The CDR3 has 13 amino acids. Germline CDR1 reads LNHDA; CDR2 reads SQIVND (reference sequence). The CDR3 region has the DNA TGTGCCAGTAGTACCCGAGGGTACACTGAAGCTTTCTTT. Its protein product is CASSTRGYTEAFF.

This rearrangement joins TRBV29-1 to TRBJ1-2; weak D call: TRBD1 (6 bases). The CDR3 totals 11 residues. Germline V CDR1 and CDR2: SQVTM, ANQGSEA. V gave up 5 bases and J gave up 8 bases, with 12 bases separating them. CDR3 bases: TGCAGCGTTCGGGCAGGGGAGGGCTACACCTTC. Translated, it gives CSVRAGEGYTF.

In its sample, this clone was seen once. The chain recombines TRBV5-6 with TRBJ2-3; D is undetermined. Trimming took off 3 bases at V and 6 bases at J, with 5 bases between the two ends. The germline gives CDR1 SGHDT, CDR2 YYEEEE. The CDR3 contains 11 residues. The chain's CDR3 is CASSYSDTQYF. The CDR3 bases are TGTGCCAGCAGCTACAGTGATACGCAGTATTTT.

The chain recombines TRBV5-4 with TRBJ2-7; 14 nucleotides align to TRBD2. The germline CDR1 and CDR2 sequences are SGHNT and YYREEE (reference sequence). With V trimmed by 7 bases and J by 3 bases, 6 bases remained unmatched. This CDR3 contains 15 residues. CDR3 sequence: CASGPGTSGGYEQYF. DNA of the CDR3: TGTGCCAGCGGCCCGGGGACTAGCGGGGGCTACGAGCAGTACTTC.

This sequence joins TRBV28 and TRBJ1-5; 7 bases map to TRBD1. CDR3 length: 16 residues. Germline V CDR1 and CDR2: MDHEN, SYDVKM. V lost 7 bases, J lost 3 bases, and 12 bases stayed unmatched. CDR3: CASTGGRAGNNQPQHF. The CDR3 DNA reads TGTGCCAGCACAGGGGGAAGGGCTGGGAACAATCAGCCCCAGCATTTT.